This T cell receptor beta chain was documented in a study of cytomegalovirus exposure and HLA in healthy donors. Across the study: One earlier analysis, a look at roughly 180 million T cells, found fewer than 140 million unique TCR beta sequences.

General observations from the study: Later analysis identified over 15,000 TCR beta sequences associated with HLA alleles, using a false discovery rate threshold of 0.05. Most TCR sequences showed up rarely, but some public TCRs showed up in many donors. The authors listed 164 TCR beta chains as cytomegalovirus-associated.

V lost 6 bases, J lost 1 base, and 4 bases stayed unmatched. Germline-derived CDR1 and CDR2 are MNHNS and SASEGT. There are 15 residues in the CDR3. Primers for the PCR totalled 60 Vbeta and 13 Jbeta. Clones were read by immunoSEQ multiplex PCR, and TCRdb kept only the in-frame ones, dropping some. The table lists under 150,000 clones, 82% of them singletons. A word on this clone: Its target is unknown.

This clonotype originated in a male donor in good health and CMV-seronegative. The gene calls are TRBV6-1 and TRBJ2-4, with 9 bases that match TRBD2. The sequencing input was PBMCs. CDR3: CASRAGGGAKNIQYF. CDR3 DNA: TGTGCCAGCAGGGCGGGAGGGGGGGCCAAAAACATTCAGTACTTC.